This note documents a single T cell receptor beta chain sequence. With a J-beta primer mix and a sample-barcoded 5' primer, a second PCR ran about 6 to 11 cycles. A 12-random-nucleotide template-switch adaptor tagged each cDNA molecule. From the 5' RACE reads, TCRdb called clonotypes with MiXCR, one entry per CDR3 protein. Of 1.5 million or so distinct CDR3 sequences detected, around 39% appear once; the ten largest clones hold 7.9%. The data derive from a study of blood T cells in healthy people across ages. V trimming: 2 bases; J trimming: 5 bases; junction bases outside the gene matches: 2. Germline CDR1 reads DFQATT; CDR2 reads SNEGSKA (reference sequence). This CDR3 contains 12 residues. PBMCs numbering at least 6 million were isolated per sample.

This receptor was identified in a woman under 30 in good health. Sequencing was done on a sample of blood. The chain combines TRBV20-1 with TRBJ1-1, with 7 bases aligning to TRBD1. The CDR3 reads CSARTGETEAFF. For the CDR3, the DNA is TGCAGTGCTAGAACAGGGGAGACTGAAGCTTTCTTT.